This TCR beta chain stems from a study of T cells in Graves' hyperthyroidism and ophthalmopathy. Those patients with uncontrolled infection, other autoimmune disease, pregnancy or lactation were excluded. Using RNA transcripts as the source, TCR beta CDR3 regions were amplified. A first-round RT-PCR of the TCR CDR3 used the HTBI primer set. TCRdb independently ran MiXCR on the multiplex PCR reads; one entry per CDR3 protein. The table shows over 450,000 distinct CDR3 sequences, with under 15% occurring only once. This clonotype was seen many times. The germline V gene encodes CDR1 KGHSH and CDR2 LQKENI. V gave up 1 base and J gave up 8 bases; unmatched junction bases: 11. This CDR3 comprises 16 residues.

V usage is TRBV18 and J usage is TRBJ2-3; 8 bases map to TRBD2. The origin of this receptor is a woman aged 18-29 years with Graves' hyperthyroidism. The sequenced material came from blood. CDR3 protein: CASSPQEREQWGTQYF. The CDR3 DNA follows: TGTGCCAGCTCACCACAGGAGCGGGAGCAGTGGGGTACGCAGTATTTT.